Following are 9 T cell receptor beta chains from one sample sequenced in a study of spatial heterogeneity in lung cancer. TCRdb re-called the 5' RACE reads with MiXCR, one entry per CDR3 protein. The sample shows approximately 15,000 distinct CDR3 sequences, 3.6% of them seen only once. The sample's time point: sample taken at primary tumor resection. The starting material was normal lung tissue next to the tumor, obtained at surgery. The receptors originated from a male donor with early-stage non-small cell lung cancer.

At least ten counts were recorded for this clonotype. This beta chain appears as a stray read in a library generated for alpha chains; its size is not informative. The chain is built from TRBV15 and TRBJ2-1; 8 bases are a match to TRBD2. Looked up from germline, CDR1 is LNHNV and CDR2 is YYDKDF (reference sequence). The V gene end was trimmed by 0 bases and the J gene end by 0 bases; junction bases not matched to a gene: 7. The CDR3 is 18 amino acids. This CDR3 is CATSRDQRERSSYNEQFF. For the CDR3, the DNA is TGTGCCACCAGCAGAGATCAGCGGGAGAGGAGCTCCTACAATGAGCAGTTCTTC.

Sample share makes this clonotype medium-sized. This beta chain turned up in a library designed for alpha chains; as an off-target read, its abundance says little. The J gene is TRBJ2-7, the V gene TRBV18; 7 positions agree with TRBD1. CDR1 and CDR2 (germline): KGHSH, LQKENI. The J segment lost 1 base and the V segment lost 1 base, leaving 4 bases of the junction unmatched. There are 15 residues in the CDR3. CDR3 nucleotide sequence: TGTGCCAGCTCACCACTCGGGGACAGTTCCTACGAGCAGTACTTC. Translating it yields CASSPLGDSSYEQYF.

In its sample, this clonotype was seen many times. With the library built for alpha chains, this beta chain is off target and its frequency is not meaningful. The rearrangement links TRBV20-1 to TRBJ2-7, with 10 bases identical to TRBD1. V lost 6 bases to trimming and J lost 4 bases; unmatched junction nucleotides: 3. Germline CDR1 is DFQATT and CDR2 is SNEGSKA (reference sequence). The CDR3 contains 12 residues. The CDR3 loop reads CSAKGQGYEQYF. The CDR3 coding sequence is TGCAGTGCAAAGGGACAGGGGTACGAGCAGTACTTC.

At least ten counts were recorded for this clonotype. This beta chain is a stray sequence in a library constructed for alpha chains; its clone size is not meaningful. This chain links TRBV5-1 with TRBJ2-7; TRBD2 matches at 7 bases. J lost 4 bases, V lost 8 bases, and 9 bases had no gene match. Germline V lookup: CDR1 SGHRS, CDR2 YFSETQ. This CDR3 has 13 residues. The CDR3 coding sequence is TGCGCCAGTCTAAGCGGGAAGGGGTACGAGCAGTACTTC. Its translation: CASLSGKGYEQYF.

Many counts were recorded for this clonotype. Since it is a stray read in a library aimed at alpha chains, this beta chain has a size that is not meaningful. Here the CDR3 reads CASSLRVGGKTQYF. In nucleotides, the CDR3 is TGTGCCAGCAGTTTAAGGGTCGGGGGGAAGACCCAGTACTTC. This chain uses TRBV12-3 or TRBV12-4 with TRBJ2-5, with 7 bases that match TRBD2. CDR3 length: 14 amino acids. Trimming took 2 bases from V and 6 from J; bases not matched to a gene: 6.

This clonotype was detected many times. This beta chain came through as a stray read in a library set up for alpha chains, and its size says little. The chain recombines TRBV5-1 with TRBJ2-7; D not resolved. The CDR3 consists of 12 residues. CDR1 is SGHRS and CDR2 is YFSETQ in the germline V gene. V dropped 2 bases and J dropped 6 bases, with 9 bases sitting between them. CDR3 sequence reads: CASSLGTPEQYF. DNA of the CDR3: TGCGCCAGCAGCTTAGGTACTCCCGAGCAGTACTTC.

This clonotype is deemed medium-sized. Little can be read into the size of this beta chain, an off-target read in a library designed for alpha chains. The rearrangement joins TRBV20-1 to TRBJ2-3, with 7 bases aligning to TRBD2. This CDR3 comprises 15 residues. Trimming cost V 2 bases and J 4 bases; bases outside gene matches: 9. CDR1 and CDR2 (germline): DFQATT, SNEGSKA (reference sequence). CDR3 in DNA: TGCAGTGCTAGACCCTCGTGGGACTATCCAGATACGCAGTATTTT. This encodes CSARPSWDYPDTQYF.

This clonotype was seen at least ten times. Because this beta chain is a stray read in a library intended to capture alpha chains, its abundance should not be given much weight. The CDR3 bases are TGTGCCACCAGCAGAGTTGTAAATTCACCCCTCCACTTT. It yields the protein CATSRVVNSPLHF. This chain connects TRBV15 to TRBJ1-6; unclear D gene. V shed 1 base and J shed 7 bases, with 5 bases lying between them. CDR1 is LNHNV and CDR2 is YYDKDF in the germline V gene (reference sequence). This CDR3 comprises 13 residues.

In its sample, this clonotype was seen many times. This beta chain slipped into a library made for alpha chains as a stray read, so its size is not meaningful. The genes are TRBV5-1 and TRBJ2-1; D is possibly TRBD2 (6 bases). This CDR3 has 16 amino acids. Germline V lookup: CDR1 SGHRS, CDR2 YFSETQ. Trimming stripped 5 bases from V and 5 bases from J, with 20 bases between. The CDR3 DNA is TGCGCCAGCAGAACGCAGGGACTCATCTTAAACAATGAGCAGTTCTTC. It yields the protein CASRTQGLILNNEQFF.